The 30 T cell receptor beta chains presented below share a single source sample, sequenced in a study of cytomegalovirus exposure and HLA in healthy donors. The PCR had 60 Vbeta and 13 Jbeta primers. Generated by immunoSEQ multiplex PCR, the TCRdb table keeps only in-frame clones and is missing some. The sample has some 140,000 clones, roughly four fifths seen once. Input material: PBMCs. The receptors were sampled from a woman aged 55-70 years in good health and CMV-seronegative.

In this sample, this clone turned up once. CDR3 sequence reads: CASSLPGTYEQYF. The CDR3 coding sequence is TGTGCCAGCAGCCTTCCCGGGACCTACGAGCAGTACTTC. The V and J genes are TRBV25-1 and TRBJ2-7; the D gene is possibly TRBD2 (5 bases). Per the germline V gene, CDR1 is MGHDK and CDR2 is SYGVNS. The germline V and J ends were trimmed by 6 bases and 2 bases, with 11 bases remaining between them. There are 13 residues in the CDR3.

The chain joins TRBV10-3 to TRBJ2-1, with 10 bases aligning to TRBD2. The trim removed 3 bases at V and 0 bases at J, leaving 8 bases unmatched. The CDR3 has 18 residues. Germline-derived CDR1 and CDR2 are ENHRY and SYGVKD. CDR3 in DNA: TGTGCCATCAGTGATTTGGCTAGCGGGGGACCCTCCTACAATGAGCAGTTCTTC. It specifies CAISDLASGGPSYNEQFF.

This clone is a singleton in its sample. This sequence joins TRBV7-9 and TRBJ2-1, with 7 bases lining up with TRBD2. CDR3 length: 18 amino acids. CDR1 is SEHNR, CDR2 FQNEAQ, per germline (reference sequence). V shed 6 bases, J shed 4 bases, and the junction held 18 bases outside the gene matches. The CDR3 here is CASSRAGLTSARYNEQFF. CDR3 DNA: TGTGCCAGCAGTCGTGCCGGCCTTACTAGCGCTCGTTACAATGAGCAGTTCTTC.

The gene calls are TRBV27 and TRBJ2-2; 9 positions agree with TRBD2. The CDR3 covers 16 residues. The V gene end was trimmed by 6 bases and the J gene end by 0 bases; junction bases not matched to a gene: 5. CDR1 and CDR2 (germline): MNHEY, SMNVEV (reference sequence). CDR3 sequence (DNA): TGTGCCAGCAGCCCTATAGCGGGAGCGAACACCGGGGAGCTGTTTTTT. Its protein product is CASSPIAGANTGELFF.

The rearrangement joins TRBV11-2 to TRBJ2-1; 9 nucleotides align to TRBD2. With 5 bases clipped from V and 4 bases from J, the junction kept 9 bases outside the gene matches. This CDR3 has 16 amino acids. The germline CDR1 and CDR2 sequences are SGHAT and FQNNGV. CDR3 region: CASSHRLAALYNEQFF. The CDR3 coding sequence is TGTGCCAGCAGCCACCGACTAGCGGCATTGTACAATGAGCAGTTCTTC. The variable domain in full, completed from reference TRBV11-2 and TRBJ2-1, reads EAGVAQSPRYKIIEKRQSVAFWCNPISGHATLYWYQQILGQGPKLLIQFQNNGVVDDSQLPKDRFSAERLKGVDSTLKIQPAKLEDSAVYLCASSHRLAALYNEQFFGPGTRLTVL.

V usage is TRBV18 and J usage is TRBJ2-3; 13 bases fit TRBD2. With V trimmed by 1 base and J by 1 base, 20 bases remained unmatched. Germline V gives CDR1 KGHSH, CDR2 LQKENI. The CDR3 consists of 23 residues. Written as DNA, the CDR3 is TGTGCCAGCTCACCACTCTCTCCTACTAGCGGGGGGGCCCTGTCCCTCGGCACAGATACGCAGTATTTT. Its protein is CASSPLSPTSGGALSLGTDTQYF.

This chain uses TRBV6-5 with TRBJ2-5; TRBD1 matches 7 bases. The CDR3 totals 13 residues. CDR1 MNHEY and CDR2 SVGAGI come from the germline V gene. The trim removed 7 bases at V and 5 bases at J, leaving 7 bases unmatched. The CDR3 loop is CASTDRVMETQYF. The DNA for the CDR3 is TGTGCCAGCACTGACAGGGTCATGGAGACCCAGTACTTC.

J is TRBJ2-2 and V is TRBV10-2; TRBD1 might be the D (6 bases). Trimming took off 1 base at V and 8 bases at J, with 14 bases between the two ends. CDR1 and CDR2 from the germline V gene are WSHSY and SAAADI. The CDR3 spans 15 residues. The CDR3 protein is CASSEYGTRVGELFF. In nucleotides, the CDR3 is TGCGCCAGCAGTGAGTACGGGACACGAGTAGGGGAGCTGTTTTTT.

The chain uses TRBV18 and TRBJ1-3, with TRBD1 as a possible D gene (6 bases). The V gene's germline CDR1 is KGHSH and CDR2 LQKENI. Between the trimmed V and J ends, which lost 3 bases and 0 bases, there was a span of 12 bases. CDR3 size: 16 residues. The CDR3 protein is CASSPPTGLSGNTIYF. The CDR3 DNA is TGTGCCAGCTCACCCCCAACAGGGCTCTCTGGAAACACCATATATTTT. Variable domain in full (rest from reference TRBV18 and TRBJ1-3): NAGVMQNPRHLVRRRGQEARLRCSPMKGHSHVYWYRQLPEEGLKFMVYLQKENIIDESGMPKERFSAEFPKEGPSILRIQQVVRGDSAAYFCASSPPTGLSGNTIYFGEGSWLTVV.

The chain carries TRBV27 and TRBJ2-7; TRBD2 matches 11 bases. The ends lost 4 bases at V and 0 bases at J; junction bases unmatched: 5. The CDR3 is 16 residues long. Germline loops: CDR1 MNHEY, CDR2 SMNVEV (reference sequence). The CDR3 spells CASSSRTSGLSYEQYF. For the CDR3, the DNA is TGTGCCAGCAGTTCCCGGACTAGCGGGCTCTCCTACGAGCAGTACTTC.

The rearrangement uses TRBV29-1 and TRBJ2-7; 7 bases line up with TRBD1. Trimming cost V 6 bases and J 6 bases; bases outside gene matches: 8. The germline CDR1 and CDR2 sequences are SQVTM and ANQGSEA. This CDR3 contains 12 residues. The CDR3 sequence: CSVRRTGGEQYF. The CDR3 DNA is TGCAGCGTGCGGCGGACAGGCGGCGAGCAGTACTTC.

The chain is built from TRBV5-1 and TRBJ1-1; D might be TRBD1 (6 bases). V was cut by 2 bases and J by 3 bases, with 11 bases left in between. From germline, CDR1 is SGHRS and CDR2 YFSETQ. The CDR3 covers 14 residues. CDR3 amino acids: CASSLTGYDTEAFF. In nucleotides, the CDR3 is TGCGCCAGCAGCTTAACAGGGTATGACACTGAAGCTTTCTTT.

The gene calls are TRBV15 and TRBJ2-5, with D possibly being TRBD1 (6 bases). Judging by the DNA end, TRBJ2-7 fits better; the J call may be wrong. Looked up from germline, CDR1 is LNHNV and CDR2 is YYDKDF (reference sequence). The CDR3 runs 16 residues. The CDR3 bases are TGTGCCACCAGCAAGCCTGGACAGTTTAGGATTTACGAGCAGTACTTC. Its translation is CATSKPGQFRIYEQYF.

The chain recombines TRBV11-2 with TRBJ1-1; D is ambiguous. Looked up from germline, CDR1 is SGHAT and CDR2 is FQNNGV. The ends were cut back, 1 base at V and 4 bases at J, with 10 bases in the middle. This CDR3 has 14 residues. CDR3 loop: CASSLVYRGTEAFF. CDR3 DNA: TGTGCCAGCAGCTTAGTGTATAGAGGCACTGAAGCTTTCTTT.

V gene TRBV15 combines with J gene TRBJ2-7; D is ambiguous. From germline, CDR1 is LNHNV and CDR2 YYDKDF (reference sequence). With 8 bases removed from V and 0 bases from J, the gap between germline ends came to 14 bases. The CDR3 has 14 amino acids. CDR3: CATSKSASSYEQYF. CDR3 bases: TGTGCCACCTCTAAGAGTGCGAGCTCCTACGAGCAGTACTTC.

Here the CDR3 reads CASSLSGGALAKNIQYF. DNA for the CDR3: TGTGCCAGCAGTTTAAGCGGGGGGGCTCTAGCCAAAAACATTCAGTACTTC. This chain uses TRBV28 with TRBJ2-4; TRBD2 agrees at 10 bases. Germline assignment: CDR1 MDHEN and CDR2 SYDVKM. The junction had 4 bases not matched to a gene; V was cut back by 2 bases and J by 0 bases. The CDR3 spans 17 residues.

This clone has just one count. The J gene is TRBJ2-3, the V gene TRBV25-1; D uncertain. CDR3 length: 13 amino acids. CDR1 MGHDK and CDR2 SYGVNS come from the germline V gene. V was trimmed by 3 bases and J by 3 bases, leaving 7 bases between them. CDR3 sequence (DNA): TGTGCCAGCAGTGATTCCCAGACAGATACGCAGTATTTT. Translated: CASSDSQTDTQYF.

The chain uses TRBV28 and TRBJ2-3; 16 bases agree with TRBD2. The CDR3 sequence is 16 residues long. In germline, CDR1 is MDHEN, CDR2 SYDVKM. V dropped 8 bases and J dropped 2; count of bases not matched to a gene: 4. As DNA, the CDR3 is TGTGCCAGCGGCGGGACTAGCGGGAGGGTCACAGATACGCAGTATTTT. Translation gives CASGGTSGRVTDTQYF.

CDR3 sequence reads: CASSPTSGSYEQYF. CDR3 sequence (DNA): TGTGCCAGCAGTCCGACTAGCGGGAGCTACGAGCAGTACTTC. The rearrangement joins TRBV27 to TRBJ2-7; 12 bases fit TRBD2. In germline, CDR1 is MNHEY, CDR2 SMNVEV (reference sequence). There are 14 residues in the CDR3. J was trimmed by 3 bases and V by 5 bases; bases with no gene match: 2.

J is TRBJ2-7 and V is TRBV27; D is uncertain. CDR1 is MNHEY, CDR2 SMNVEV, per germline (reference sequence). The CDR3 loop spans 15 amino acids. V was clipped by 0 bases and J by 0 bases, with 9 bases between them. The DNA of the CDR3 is TGTGCCAGCAGTTTATCGCGTGGTCACTCCTACGAGCAGTACTTC. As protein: CASSLSRGHSYEQYF.

CDR3 region: CASSPGPGQGGEQFF. The CDR3 DNA follows: TGTGCCAGTAGTCCCGGTCCGGGACAGGGGGGTGAGCAGTTCTTC. This sequence joins TRBV19 and TRBJ2-1, with 11 nucleotides matching TRBD1. V gave up 5 bases and J gave up 9 bases; unmatched junction bases: 9. CDR1 is LNHDA, CDR2 SQIVND, per germline (reference sequence). The CDR3 runs to 15 residues.

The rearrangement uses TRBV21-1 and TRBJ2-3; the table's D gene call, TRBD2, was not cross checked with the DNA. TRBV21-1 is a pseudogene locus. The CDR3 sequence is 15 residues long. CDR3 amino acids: CASSNGLSITDTQYF. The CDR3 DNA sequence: TGTGCCAGCAGCAACGGGTTGAGTATTACAGATACGCAGTATTTT.

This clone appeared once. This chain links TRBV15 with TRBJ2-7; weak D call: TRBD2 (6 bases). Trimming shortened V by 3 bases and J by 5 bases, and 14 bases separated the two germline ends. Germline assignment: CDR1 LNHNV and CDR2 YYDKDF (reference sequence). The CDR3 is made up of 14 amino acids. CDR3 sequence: CATSRGGGVDEQYF. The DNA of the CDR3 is TGTGCCACCAGCAGGGGGGGTGGAGTCGACGAGCAGTACTTC.

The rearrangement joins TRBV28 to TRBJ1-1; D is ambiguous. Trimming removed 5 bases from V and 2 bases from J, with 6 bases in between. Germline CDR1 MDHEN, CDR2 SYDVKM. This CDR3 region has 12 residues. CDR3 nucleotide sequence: TGTGCCAGCAGTGGCAGAAACACTGAAGCTTTCTTT. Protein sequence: CASSGRNTEAFF.

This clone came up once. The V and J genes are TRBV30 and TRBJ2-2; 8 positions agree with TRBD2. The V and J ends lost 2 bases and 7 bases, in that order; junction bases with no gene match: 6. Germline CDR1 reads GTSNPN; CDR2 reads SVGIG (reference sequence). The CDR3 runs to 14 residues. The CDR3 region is CAWSIHGGVGELFF. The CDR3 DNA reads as TGTGCCTGGAGTATTCACGGGGGGGTCGGGGAGCTGTTTTTT. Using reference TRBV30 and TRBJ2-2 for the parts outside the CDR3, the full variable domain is SQTIHQWPATLVQPVGSPLSLECTVEGTSNPNLYWYRQAAGRGLQLLFYSVGIGQISSEVPQNLSASRPQDRQFILSSKKLLLSDSGFYLCAWSIHGGVGELFFGEGSRLTVL.

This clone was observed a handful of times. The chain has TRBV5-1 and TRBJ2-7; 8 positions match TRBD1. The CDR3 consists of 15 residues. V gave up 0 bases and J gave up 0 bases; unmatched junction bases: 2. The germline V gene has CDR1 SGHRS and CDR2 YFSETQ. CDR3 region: CASSLGTGLSYEQYF. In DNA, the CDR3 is TGCGCCAGCAGCTTGGGGACAGGGCTCTCCTACGAGCAGTACTTC.

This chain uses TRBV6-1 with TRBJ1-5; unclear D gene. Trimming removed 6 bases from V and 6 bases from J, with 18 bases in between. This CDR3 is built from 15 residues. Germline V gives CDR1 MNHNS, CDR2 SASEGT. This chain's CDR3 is CASRQFSGKSQPQHF. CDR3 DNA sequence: TGTGCCAGCAGGCAATTCTCGGGTAAGTCTCAGCCCCAGCATTTT.

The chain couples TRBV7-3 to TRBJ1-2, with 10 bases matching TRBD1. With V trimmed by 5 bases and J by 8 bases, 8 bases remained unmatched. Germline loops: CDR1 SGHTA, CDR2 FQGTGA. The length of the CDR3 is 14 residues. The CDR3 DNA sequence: TGTGCCAGCAGCATCCGGGACAGGGGACGCGGCTACACCTTC. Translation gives CASSIRDRGRGYTF.

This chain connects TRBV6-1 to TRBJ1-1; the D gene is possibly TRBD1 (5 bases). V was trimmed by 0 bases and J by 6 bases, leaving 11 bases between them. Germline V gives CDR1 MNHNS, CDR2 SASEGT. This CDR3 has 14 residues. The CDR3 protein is CASSEAPPGSEAFF. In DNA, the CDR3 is TGTGCCAGCAGTGAAGCTCCCCCAGGGTCTGAAGCTTTCTTT.

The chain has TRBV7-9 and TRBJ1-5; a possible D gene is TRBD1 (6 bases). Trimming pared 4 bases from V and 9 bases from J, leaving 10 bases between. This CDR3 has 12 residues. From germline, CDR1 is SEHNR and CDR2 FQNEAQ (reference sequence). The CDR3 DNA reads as TGTGCCAGCAGCTCAGGGGCGGGGCCCCAGCATTTT. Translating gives CASSSGAGPQHF.